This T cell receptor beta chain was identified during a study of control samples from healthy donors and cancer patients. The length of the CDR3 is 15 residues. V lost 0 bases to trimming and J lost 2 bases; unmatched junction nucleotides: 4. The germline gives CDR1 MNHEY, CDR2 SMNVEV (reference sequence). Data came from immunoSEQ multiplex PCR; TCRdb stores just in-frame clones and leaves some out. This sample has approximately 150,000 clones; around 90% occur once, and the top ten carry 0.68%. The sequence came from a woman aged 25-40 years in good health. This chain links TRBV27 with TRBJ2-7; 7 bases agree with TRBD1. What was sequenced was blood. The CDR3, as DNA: TGTGCCAGCAGTTTATCGGCCCAGGGGGCCTACGAGCAGTACTTC. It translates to CASSLSAQGAYEQYF.